The 16 T cell receptor beta chains in this list originate from one sample, sequenced in a study of T cell repertoires in breast cancer. An expanded emulsion RT-PCR with primers for all TCR V genes paired CD8+ T cell chains. Unpaired genes were suppressed by blocking oligonucleotides during a second nested PCR. TCRdb ran MiXCR on the emulsion pairing reads and lists one entry per CDR3 protein. The repertoire consists of roughly 40,000 distinct CDR3 sequences, with 45% occurring once and the leading ten covering less than 80%. The sample was CD8+ T cells. These receptors all come from a pool of human donors with breast cancer or a healthy control (not recorded which).

This clonotype has a handful of counts. The V call is TRBV19, the J call TRBJ1-1; D unresolved. The length of the CDR3 is 16 residues. Between the trimmed V and J ends, which lost 2 bases and 0 bases, there was a span of 13 bases. Germline V gives CDR1 LNHDA, CDR2 SQIVND (reference sequence). The CDR3 loop reads CASSILSGVLNTEAFF. The CDR3 coding sequence is TGTGCCAGTAGTATACTGAGCGGCGTCCTGAACACTGAAGCTTTCTTT.

In regard to this clonotype: A junction end diverges from the germline sequence, so it may reflect a read error. The rearrangement joins TRBV20-1 to TRBJ2-5; 8 bases match TRBD2. CDR3 length: 13 residues. Germline V lookup: CDR1 DFQATT, CDR2 SNEGSKA (reference sequence). CDR3 amino acids: CSASAAGEETRYF. In DNA, the CDR3 is TGCAGTGCCAGCGCAGCGGGAGAAGAGACCCGGTACTTC.

The rearrangement uses TRBV3-1 and TRBJ2-2; the D gene is possibly TRBD1 (6 bases). The germline gives CDR1 LGHDT, CDR2 YNNKEL (reference sequence). This CDR3 has 16 residues. The V end was cut by 0 bases, the J end by 4 bases, with 12 bases between. CDR3 nucleotides: TGTGCCAGCAGCCAAGACCCGACAGGCCCCACCGGGGAGCTGTTTTTT. Translation: CASSQDPTGPTGELFF. The full variable domain, with the rest looked up from reference TRBV3-1 and TRBJ2-2, is DTAVSQTPKYLVTQMGNDKSIKCEQNLGHDTMYWYKQDSKKFLKIMFSYNNKELIINETVPNRFSPKSPDKAHLNLHINSLELGDSAVYFCASSQDPTGPTGELFFGEGSRLTVL.

The chain employs TRBV24-1 and TRBJ2-3; possibly TRBD1 or TRBD2 for D (5 bases each). V lost 0 bases, J lost 0 bases, and 6 bases lay in between. Germline V gene data show CDR1 as KGHDR and CDR2 as SFDVKD. The CDR3 is 15 residues long. The CDR3 DNA reads TGTGCCACCAGTGATTTGCGGGGCAGCACAGATACGCAGTATTTT. Translation: CATSDLRGSTDTQYF.

The chain has TRBV4-2 and TRBJ2-2, with D tentatively TRBD1 or TRBD2 (5 bases each). Germline loops: CDR1 LGHNA, CDR2 YNFKEQ. The CDR3 length is 17 residues. V was clipped by 0 bases and J by 3 bases, with 14 bases between them. The CDR3 bases are TGTGCCAGCAGCCAAGACACCCTGGGACCACACACCGGGGAGCTGTTTTTT. Its protein product is CASSQDTLGPHTGELFF.

The genes are TRBV7-9 and TRBJ2-1, with no clear D. There are 13 residues in the CDR3. Looked up from germline, CDR1 is SEHNR and CDR2 is FQNEAQ (reference sequence). The germline V and J ends were trimmed by 1 base and 5 bases, with 6 bases remaining between them. In DNA form, the CDR3 reads TGTGCCAGCAGCTTAGGACCAGACAATGAGCAGTTCTTC. It encodes CASSLGPDNEQFF. The variable domain in full, completed from reference TRBV7-9 and TRBJ2-1, reads DTGVSQNPRHKITKRGQNVTFRCDPISEHNRLYWYRQTLGQGPEFLTYFQNEAQLEKSRLLSDRFSAERPKGSFSTLEIQRTEQGDSAMYLCASSLGPDNEQFFGPGTRLTVL.

This clonotype was detected many times. The chain has TRBV15 and TRBJ2-1, with 11 bases matching TRBD2. Germline CDR1 is LNHNV and CDR2 is YYDKDF (reference sequence). The V segment lost 8 bases and the J segment 0 bases; nucleotides outside the gene matches: 6. This CDR3 is 16 amino acids long. The CDR3 spells CATLGLADDSYNEQFF. The CDR3 nucleotides read TGTGCCACCCTGGGACTAGCGGACGACTCCTACAATGAGCAGTTCTTC.

The rearrangement links TRBV7-2 to TRBJ1-5; D remains unclear. This CDR3 has 14 residues. CDR1 and CDR2 (germline): SGHTA, FQGNSA. V dropped 5 bases and J dropped 7 bases, with 15 bases sitting between them. CDR3 amino acids: CASSQGSAGQPQHF. CDR3 DNA: TGTGCCAGCAGCCAAGGATCAGCGGGGCAGCCCCAGCATTTT.

To note about this clonotype: Germline and junction disagree at one end, which may indicate a read error. The rearrangement links TRBV27 to TRBJ1-2, with a weak D call TRBD1 (6 bases). This CDR3 is built from 14 residues. The V gene's germline CDR1 is MNHEY and CDR2 SMNVEV (reference sequence). The CDR3 here is CACRPDRLYYGYTF. The CDR3 DNA follows: TGTGCCTGCAGACCTGACAGGTTGTACTATGGCTACACCTTC.

In the case of this clonotype: This is likely a read error, given that the CDR3 carries no conserved phenylalanine or tryptophan at its end. The V gene is TRBV5-4, the J gene TRBJ1-1, with 11 bases identical to TRBD1. The CDR3 length is 16 residues. Germline lookup yields CDR1 SGHNT and CDR2 YYREEE (reference sequence). With V trimmed by 1 base and J by 2 bases, 4 bases remained unmatched. The CDR3: CASSLMGQGVNTEAFS. The CDR3 DNA follows: TGTGCCAGCAGCTTGATGGGACAGGGGGTCAACACTGAAGCTTTCTCT.

The rearrangement links TRBV25-1 to TRBJ2-3; D unresolved. The V gene lost 8 bases and the J gene lost 2 bases, with 11 bases spanning the gap. The CDR3 is made up of 13 amino acids. In germline, CDR1 is MGHDK, CDR2 SYGVNS. CDR3 in amino acids: CASLEPNTDTQYF. CDR3 nucleotide sequence: TGTGCCAGCCTGGAGCCAAACACAGATACGCAGTATTTT.

This clonotype has at least ten counts. The chain combines TRBV20-1 with TRBJ1-5; no clear D gene. The germline V and J ends were trimmed by 3 bases and 6 bases, with 18 bases remaining between them. This CDR3 comprises 15 residues. Germline CDR1 is DFQATT and CDR2 is SNEGSKA (reference sequence). This CDR3 reads CSASEYSTRIQPQHF. DNA for the CDR3: TGCAGTGCTAGTGAATATTCGACGCGAATTCAGCCCCAGCATTTT.

This clonotype has a handful of counts. The chain carries TRBV27 and TRBJ2-7, with 9 bases that match TRBD2. Germline V gene data show CDR1 as MNHEY and CDR2 as SMNVEV (reference sequence). Losses at the gene ends were 5 bases for V and 4 bases for J; bases not matched to a gene: 9. There are 15 residues in the CDR3. The CDR3 reads CASSPRLAENYEQYF. The CDR3 DNA is TGTGCCAGCAGTCCGAGACTAGCGGAAAATTACGAGCAGTACTTC.

This clonotype occurred a few times. The chain carries TRBV3-1 and TRBJ2-3; no reliable D call. V lost 0 bases to trimming and J lost 4 bases, with 14 bases between them. From germline, CDR1 is LGHDT and CDR2 YNNKEL (reference sequence). The CDR3 spans 16 residues. The CDR3 reads CASSQEASRDPDTQYF. The DNA for the CDR3 is TGTGCCAGCAGCCAAGAGGCCTCAAGAGATCCAGATACGCAGTATTTT.

In nucleotides, the CDR3 is TGTGCCACCAGCGACTCAGGGGGATACACTGAAGCTTTCTTT. Translation: CATSDSGGYTEAFF. The rearrangement joins TRBV10-3 to TRBJ1-1; 7 bases are a match to TRBD1. Germline assignment: CDR1 ENHRY and CDR2 SYGVKD. V dropped 10 bases and J dropped 3; count of bases not matched to a gene: 11. The CDR3 runs to 14 residues.

The J gene is TRBJ1-5, the V gene TRBV12-3 or TRBV12-4; D unclear. CDR3 length equals 14 residues. V was trimmed by 1 base and J by 3 bases, leaving 7 bases between them. The CDR3 nucleotides are TGTGCCAGCAGTTTAGGGTATTTCAATCAGCCCCAGCATTTT. It translates to CASSLGYFNQPQHF.